The present TCR beta chain was sequenced within a study of blood T cell repertoires in COVID-19. About the research overall: Specimens from acute and convalescent COVID-19 originated in the United States, Italy and Spain. The cDNA or gDNA used as material had been derived from T cells, B-cell-depleted T cells, or PBMCs.

Trimming left V 7 bases short and J 3 bases short, with 15 bases between. CDR1 is LNHDA, CDR2 SQIVND, per germline (reference sequence). The CDR3 runs to 14 residues. TCRdb's copy holds only in-frame clones and misses some; the assay was immunoSEQ multiplex PCR. The data show more than 200,000 clones, approximately 85% seen once. V gene TRBV19 combines with J gene TRBJ1-1; TRBD1 might be the D (6 bases). The specimen sequenced was peripheral blood. This sequence originates from a human donor in a cohort sampled during active COVID-19. Here the CDR3 reads CASTIGGGYTEAFF. In DNA form, the CDR3 reads TGTGCCAGTACCATAGGGGGGGGATACACTGAAGCTTTCTTT.